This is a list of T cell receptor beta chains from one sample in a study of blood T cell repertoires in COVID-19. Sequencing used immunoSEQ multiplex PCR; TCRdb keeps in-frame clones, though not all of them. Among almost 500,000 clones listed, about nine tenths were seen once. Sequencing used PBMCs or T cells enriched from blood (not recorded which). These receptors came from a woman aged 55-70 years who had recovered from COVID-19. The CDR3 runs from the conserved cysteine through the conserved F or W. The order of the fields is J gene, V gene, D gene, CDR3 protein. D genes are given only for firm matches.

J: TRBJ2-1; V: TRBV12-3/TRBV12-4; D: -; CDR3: CASSLMRHNEQFF
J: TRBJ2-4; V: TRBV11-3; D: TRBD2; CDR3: CASSPPAGENIQYF
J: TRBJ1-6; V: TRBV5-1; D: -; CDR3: CASSLGGDDSPLHF
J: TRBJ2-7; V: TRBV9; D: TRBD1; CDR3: CASSLGTAYEQYF
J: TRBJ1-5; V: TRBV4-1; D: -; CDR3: CASSQVGGIQPQHF
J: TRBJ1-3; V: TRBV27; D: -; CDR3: CASSLSERGSSGNTIYF
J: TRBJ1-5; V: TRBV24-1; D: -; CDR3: CATSDSRTNYQPQHF
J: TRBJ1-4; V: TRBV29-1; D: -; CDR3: CSAINTPGSPDEKLFF
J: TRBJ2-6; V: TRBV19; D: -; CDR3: CASSPPGAGANVLTF
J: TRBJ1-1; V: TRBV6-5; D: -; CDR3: CASSYPQGEAFF
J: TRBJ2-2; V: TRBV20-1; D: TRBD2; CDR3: CSASGGANTGELFF
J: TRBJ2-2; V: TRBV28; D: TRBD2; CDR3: CASSSPWRGGPGELFF
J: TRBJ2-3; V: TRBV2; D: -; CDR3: CASSPQGSTDTQYF
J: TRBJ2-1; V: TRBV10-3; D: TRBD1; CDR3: CAISDIGTANNEQFF
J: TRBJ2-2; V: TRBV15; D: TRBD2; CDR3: CATSRGAGGPTGELFF
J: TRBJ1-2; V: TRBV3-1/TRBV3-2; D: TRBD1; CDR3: CASSITGTGGGYTF
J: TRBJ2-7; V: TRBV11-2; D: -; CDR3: CASSLEGRAHEQYF
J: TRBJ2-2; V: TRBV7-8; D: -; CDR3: CASSLAEGVGELFF
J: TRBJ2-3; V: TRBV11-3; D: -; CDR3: CASSPTSGFTDTQYF
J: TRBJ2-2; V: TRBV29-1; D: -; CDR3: CSVMEVNTGELFF
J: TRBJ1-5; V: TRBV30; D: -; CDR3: CAWSTTGREPQHF
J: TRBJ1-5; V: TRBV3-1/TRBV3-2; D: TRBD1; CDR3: CASSQLGQGNQPQHF
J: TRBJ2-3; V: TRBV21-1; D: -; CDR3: CASSKGGPGLLSTDTQYF
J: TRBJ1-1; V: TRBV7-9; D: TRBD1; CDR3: CASSFSGTVSSEAFF
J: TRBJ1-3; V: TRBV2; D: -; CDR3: CASSESGLGNTIYF
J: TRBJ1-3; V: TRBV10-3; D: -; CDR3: CAISESGGGNTIYF
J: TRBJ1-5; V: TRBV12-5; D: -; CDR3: CASAAPVGASNQPQHF
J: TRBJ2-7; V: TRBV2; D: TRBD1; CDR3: CASCPGQSYEQYF
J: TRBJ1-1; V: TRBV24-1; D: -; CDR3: CATSARGNTEAFF
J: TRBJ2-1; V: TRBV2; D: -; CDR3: CASQYNEQFF
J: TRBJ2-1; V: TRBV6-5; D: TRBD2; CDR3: CASGLAGGQYNEQFF
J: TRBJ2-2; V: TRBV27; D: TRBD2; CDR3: CASSGTSGGSTGELFF
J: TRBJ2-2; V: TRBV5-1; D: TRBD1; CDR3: CASSQIGGGQGSGELFF
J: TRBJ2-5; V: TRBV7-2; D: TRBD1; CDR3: CASSLRQEQGHQETQYF
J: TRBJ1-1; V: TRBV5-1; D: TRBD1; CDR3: CASSPGQPNTEAFF
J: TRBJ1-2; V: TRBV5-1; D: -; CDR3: CASSLLQGSLEGYTF
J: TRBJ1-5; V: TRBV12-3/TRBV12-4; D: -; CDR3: CASSPKGDQPQHF
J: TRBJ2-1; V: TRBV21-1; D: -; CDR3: CASSKGRGEGNEQFF
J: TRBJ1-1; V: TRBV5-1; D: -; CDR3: CASSLGTVNTEAFF
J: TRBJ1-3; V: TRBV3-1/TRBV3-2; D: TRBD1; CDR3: CASSQDRTGGGGNTIYF
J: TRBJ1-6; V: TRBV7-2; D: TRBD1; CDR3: CASSQRQGLSYNSPLHF
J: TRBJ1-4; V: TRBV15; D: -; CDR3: CATSRAPGYMTTGSEKLFF
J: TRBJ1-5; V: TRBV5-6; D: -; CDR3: CASSLGGTHNQPQHF
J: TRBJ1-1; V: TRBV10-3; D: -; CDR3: CAISDKGGMAEAFF
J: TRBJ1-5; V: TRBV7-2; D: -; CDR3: CASTISREQPQHF